The 32 T cell receptor beta chains given below trace back to one sample, sequenced in a study of beta chain features in type 1 diabetes. The antigens these receptors bind are not known. Every bit of the isolated RNA underwent reverse transcription, so sequencing read expressed TCRB transcripts. Assay: immunoSEQ multiplex PCR; the TCRdb copy retains only in-frame clones and omits some. The sample lists 400,000 or so clones, around 13% occurring once. General study findings and limits: Researchers report that Type 1 diabetes patients had moderately but significantly shorter TCRB CDR3s across all four CD4+ subsets.

The sequencing input was naive CD4+ T cells from blood. The receptors were gathered from a woman younger than 35 with type 1 diabetes.

This clone has just a few counts. One end of the junction varies from germline; a read error may be responsible. This chain uses TRBV6-5 with TRBJ2-4; 15 positions agree with TRBD2. The CDR3 consists of 14 residues. The germline V gene encodes CDR1 MNHEY and CDR2 SVGAGI. The CDR3: CASSYSRTSGRVWF. The CDR3 nucleotides are TGTGCCAGCAGTTACTCGAGGACTAGCGGGAGGGTATGGTTC.

This clone occurred a few times. The chain is built from TRBV29-1 and TRBJ1-4; D gene uncertain. The CDR3 has 14 residues. Trimming took 5 bases from V and 3 from J, leaving 13 bases between them. Germline V lookup: CDR1 SQVTM, CDR2 ANQGSEA. The CDR3 is CSVRPGLANEKLFF. CDR3 sequence (DNA): TGCAGCGTTCGCCCGGGTCTCGCTAATGAAAAACTGTTTTTT.

Only one count was recorded for this clone. This sequence joins TRBV11-1 and TRBJ2-3; TRBD1 matches 12 bases. Germline trimming cut 5 bases from V and 4 bases from J; bases unmatched to any gene: 10. The CDR3 has 17 amino acids. Germline V gene data show CDR1 as SGHAT and CDR2 as FQDESV (reference sequence). CDR3: CASSPGPGQGASDTQYF. CDR3 DNA sequence: TGTGCCAGCAGCCCAGGCCCGGGACAGGGGGCGTCAGATACGCAGTATTTT.

In this sample, this clone turned up a few times. The chain has TRBV9 and TRBJ1-2, with 7 bases that match TRBD1. V trimming: 0 bases; J trimming: 4 bases; junction bases outside the gene matches: 3. Germline-derived CDR1 and CDR2 are SGDLS and YYNGEE. This CDR3 spans 14 amino acids. The CDR3 is CASSVDQGVYGYTF. DNA for the CDR3: TGTGCCAGCAGCGTAGATCAGGGGGTCTATGGCTACACCTTC.

The chain has TRBV4-3 and TRBJ2-2, with a weak D call TRBD2 (6 bases). The CDR3 loop spans 15 amino acids. Trimming left V 2 bases short and J 5 bases short, with 12 bases between. Germline lookup yields CDR1 LGHNA and CDR2 YSLEER. CDR3 coding DNA: TGCGCCAGCAGCCAATTGCGGGGTTTGACCGGGGAGCTGTTTTTT. Amino acid sequence: CASSQLRGLTGELFF.

This clone was recorded a few times. Other DNA sequences from this sample encode an identical CDR3 as well. The V and J genes are TRBV9 and TRBJ2-5; D is perhaps TRBD2 (6 bases). CDR3 length: 14 amino acids. V lost 0 bases and J 4 bases, leaving 10 bases between the germline ends. From germline, CDR1 is SGDLS and CDR2 YYNGEE. The CDR3 coding sequence is TGTGCCAGCAGCGTAGTAGGTAGCGGAGAGACCCAGTACTTC. Translating it yields CASSVVGSGETQYF.

The chain has TRBV29-1 and TRBJ2-1; D remains ambiguous. V was cut by 4 bases and J by 6 bases, with 16 bases left in between. The germline V gene has CDR1 SQVTM and CDR2 ANQGSEA. The CDR3 length is 14 residues. The CDR3 DNA reads TGCAGCGTTGTTCCCCGACTGACGGCCAATGAGCAGTTCTTC. As protein: CSVVPRLTANEQFF.

A few counts support this clone. The chain has TRBV2 and TRBJ2-3, with D possibly TRBD1 on 6 matching bases. The CDR3 extends over 16 amino acids. The V end was cut by 3 bases, the J end by 2 bases, with 15 bases between. Germline assignment: CDR1 SNHLY and CDR2 FYNNEI. The CDR3 protein is CASSDVRTADTDTQYF. The DNA for the CDR3 is TGTGCCAGCAGTGATGTGAGGACAGCAGACACAGATACGCAGTATTTT.

The gene calls are TRBV27 and TRBJ1-2; possible D gene TRBD1, 5 bases. The CDR3 runs 15 residues. The ends were cut back, 6 bases at V and 5 bases at J, with 19 bases in the middle. The germline CDR1 and CDR2 sequences are MNHEY and SMNVEV (reference sequence). As DNA, the CDR3 is TGTGCCAGCAGACCCGAATCGGTGTGGACATATGGCTACACCTTC. Translated, it gives CASRPESVWTYGYTF.

The V call is TRBV19, the J call TRBJ2-4; 7 positions agree with TRBD1. Germline V lookup: CDR1 LNHDA, CDR2 SQIVND (reference sequence). The CDR3 spans 14 residues. Trimming took 7 bases from V and 4 from J; bases not matched to a gene: 7. The CDR3 here is CASNPGQKKNIQYF. The CDR3, as DNA: TGTGCCAGTAACCCGGGACAGAAGAAAAACATTCAGTACTTC.

The chain employs TRBV7-9 and TRBJ2-5; tentatively, D is TRBD1 (6 bases). V lost 6 bases and J 5 bases, leaving 13 bases between the germline ends. Germline V gene lookup returns CDR1 SEHNR and CDR2 FQNEAQ (reference sequence). The CDR3 length is 13 residues. CDR3 nucleotide sequence: TGTGCCAGCAGACCAGGACAGTGGGAGACCCAGTACTTC. Translated: CASRPGQWETQYF.

This chain uses TRBV19 with TRBJ2-7, with a tentative D call TRBD1 (6 bases). Germline V gene sequence: CDR1 LNHDA, CDR2 SQIVND (reference sequence). The V gene lost 9 bases and the J gene lost 5 bases, with 14 bases spanning the gap. This CDR3 contains 12 residues. The CDR3 DNA sequence: TGTGCCAGCCGAGACAGGCGACACGAGCAGTACTTC. The encoded protein is CASRDRRHEQYF. Variable domain in full (rest from reference TRBV19 and TRBJ2-7): DGGITQSPKYLFRKEGQNVTLSCEQNLNHDAMYWYRQDPGQGLRLIYYSQIVNDFQKGDIAEGYSVSREKKESFPLTVTSAQKNPTAFYLCASRDRRHEQYFGPGTRLTVT.

The gene calls are TRBV5-1 and TRBJ2-1; 14 positions agree with TRBD2. CDR3 size: 15 residues. Per germline, CDR1 SGHRS and CDR2 YFSETQ. The J segment lost 8 bases and the V segment lost 4 bases, leaving 5 bases of the junction unmatched. DNA for the CDR3: TGCGCCAGCAGCCCGACTAGCGGGAGGGTTTATGAGCAGTTCTTC. As protein: CASSPTSGRVYEQFF.

This clone was recorded a few times. The chain recombines TRBV29-1 with TRBJ2-1; a weak D match, TRBD2 (6 bases). The CDR3 covers 14 residues. Trimming pared 8 bases from V and 6 bases from J, leaving 20 bases between. Germline values: CDR1 SQVTM, CDR2 ANQGSEA. CDR3 amino acids: CSFPLRRDGNEQFF. CDR3 nucleotide sequence: TGCAGCTTTCCCCTCAGGAGGGATGGCAATGAGCAGTTCTTC.

There are a few counts of this clone. J is TRBJ2-7 and V is TRBV6-6; 8 bases agree with TRBD2. CDR1 and CDR2 from the germline V gene are MNHNY and SVGAGI (reference sequence). Unmatched junction bases numbered 16, after V lost 6 bases and J lost 9 bases. There are 15 residues in the CDR3. CDR3: CASRTGVAGKVRQYF. The CDR3 bases are TGTGCCAGCAGAACCGGGGTAGCGGGAAAGGTACGGCAGTACTTC.

The J gene is TRBJ2-1, the V gene TRBV11-2, with 11 bases aligning to TRBD2. The J segment lost 14 bases and the V segment lost 6 bases, leaving 15 bases of the junction unmatched. The length of the CDR3 is 15 residues. CDR1 and CDR2 (germline): SGHAT, FQNNGV. CDR3 DNA sequence: TGTGCCAGCAGACACCTAGCGGGGGGACCATCGGAGGAGTTCTTC. Translation: CASRHLAGGPSEEFF. The full variable domain, completed using reference TRBV11-2 and TRBJ2-1, is EAGVAQSPRYKIIEKRQSVAFWCNPISGHATLYWYQQILGQGPKLLIQFQNNGVVDDSQLPKDRFSAERLKGVDSTLKIQPAKLEDSAVYLCASRHLAGGPSEEFFGPGTRLTVL.

This chain links TRBV28 with TRBJ1-2, with D possibly matching TRBD1 (6 bases). The CDR3 extends over 15 amino acids. Germline values: CDR1 MDHEN, CDR2 SYDVKM. The V end lost 6 bases, the J end lost 1 base, and 15 bases lay between the germline ends. CDR3 region: CASSFIGGFNYGYTF. As DNA, the CDR3 is TGTGCCAGCAGCTTCATTGGGGGCTTTAACTATGGCTACACCTTC.

This clone appeared a few times. The V gene is TRBV18, the J gene TRBJ1-2; the match to TRBD1 covers 8 bases. Germline V gene sequence: CDR1 KGHSH, CDR2 LQKENI. Germline trimming cut 5 bases from V and 0 bases from J; bases unmatched to any gene: 14. The CDR3 loop spans 18 amino acids. The DNA for the CDR3 is TGTGCCAGCTCATCGACTTTGGACAGGGTCGAGACTAACTATGGCTACACCTTC. Translated, it gives CASSSTLDRVETNYGYTF.

This clone was seen a few times. The chain joins TRBV28 to TRBJ2-5; the match to TRBD2 covers 11 bases. The germline CDR1 and CDR2 sequences are MDHEN and SYDVKM. J was trimmed by 5 bases and V by 6 bases; bases with no gene match: 2. The CDR3 consists of 13 residues. The CDR3 reads CASRLAGVETQYF. The CDR3 DNA reads as TGTGCCAGCAGACTAGCGGGAGTGGAGACCCAGTACTTC.

The table lists this clone with a few counts. This sequence joins TRBV11-2 and TRBJ2-7; D is perhaps TRBD2 (6 bases). Trimming shortened V by 1 base and J by 3 bases, and 13 bases separated the two germline ends. The CDR3 is 15 amino acids. Germline CDR1 SGHAT, CDR2 FQNNGV. The CDR3 here is CASSLVSGTGYEQYF. In DNA, the CDR3 is TGTGCCAGCAGCTTAGTTAGTGGGACTGGCTACGAGCAGTACTTC. The complete variable domain, with remaining parts taken from reference TRBV11-2 and TRBJ2-7, reads EAGVAQSPRYKIIEKRQSVAFWCNPISGHATLYWYQQILGQGPKLLIQFQNNGVVDDSQLPKDRFSAERLKGVDSTLKIQPAKLEDSAVYLCASSLVSGTGYEQYFGPGTRLTVT.

V and J are TRBV19 and TRBJ2-1; 10 positions agree with TRBD2. The CDR3 consists of 16 residues. V shed 7 bases, J shed 4 bases, and the junction held 10 bases outside the gene matches. The germline V gene has CDR1 LNHDA and CDR2 SQIVND (reference sequence). The CDR3 DNA follows: TGTGCCAGTAAAGGGGCTAGCGGGGGTTCTTACAATGAGCAGTTCTTC. It codes for CASKGASGGSYNEQFF.

The gene calls are TRBV11-2 and TRBJ2-1; 12 nucleotides match TRBD2. Unmatched junction bases numbered 6, after V lost 5 bases and J lost 4 bases. This CDR3 has 16 amino acids. Germline V CDR1 and CDR2: SGHAT, FQNNGV. The CDR3 nucleotides are TGTGCCAGCAGCGCTGGGGGGACTAGCGGGTACAATGAGCAGTTCTTC. It is translated as CASSAGGTSGYNEQFF.

Worth noting for this clone: The junction departs from the called germline gene at one end, perhaps through a read error. This same CDR3 is encoded by further DNA sequences in the sample. The rearrangement links TRBV4-3 to TRBJ2-7; unclear D gene. Per germline, CDR1 LGHNA and CDR2 YSLEER. This CDR3 contains 16 residues. In DNA form, the CDR3 reads TGCGCCAGCAGCCACCTTACCAGGCAAAGTACCTACGAGCAATACTTC. Its translation: CASSHLTRQSTYEQYF.

Only a few counts were recorded for this clone. The chain combines TRBV28 with TRBJ1-2; 8 positions agree with TRBD1. This CDR3 spans 13 amino acids. CDR1 and CDR2 (germline): MDHEN, SYDVKM. The junction had 3 bases not matched to a gene; V was cut back by 2 bases and J by 7 bases. CDR3 sequence (DNA): TGTGCCAGCAGTTTAGGGACAGGCACTGGCTACACCTTC. Its translation: CASSLGTGTGYTF.

The chain recombines TRBV2 with TRBJ2-1; no reliable D call. V was clipped by 9 bases and J by 6 bases, with 9 bases between them. Germline V lookup: CDR1 SNHLY, CDR2 FYNNEI. This CDR3 is 11 amino acids long. Written as DNA, the CDR3 is TGTGCCAGACCACACCTCAATGAGCAGTTCTTC. This sequence encodes CARPHLNEQFF.

This clone was seen a few times. The chain has TRBV18 and TRBJ2-1, with TRBD1 as a possible D gene (6 bases). The CDR3 is made up of 15 amino acids. Germline V gene sequence: CDR1 KGHSH, CDR2 LQKENI. V was pared by 4 bases and J by 0 bases, with 10 bases between. The CDR3, as DNA: TGTGCCAGCTCACGAACGGGACACTCCTACAATGAGCAGTTCTTC. It specifies CASSRTGHSYNEQFF.

This clone was recorded a few times. This rearrangement joins TRBV11-2 to TRBJ2-2, with 12 bases that match TRBD2. This CDR3 is built from 15 residues. Germline V CDR1 and CDR2: SGHAT, FQNNGV. V lost 3 bases to trimming and J lost 4 bases; unmatched junction nucleotides: 0. DNA of the CDR3: TGTGCCAGCAGCTTGGGACTAGCGGGCACCGGGGAGCTGTTTTTT. As protein: CASSLGLAGTGELFF.

This clone appeared a few times. J is TRBJ2-7 and V is TRBV19; 11 nucleotides agree with TRBD2. CDR1 is LNHDA, CDR2 SQIVND, per germline (reference sequence). V trimming: 5 bases; J trimming: 3 bases; junction bases outside the gene matches: 6. The CDR3 extends over 15 amino acids. The CDR3 is CASSPLAGAGYEQYF. In DNA, the CDR3 is TGTGCCAGTAGTCCACTAGCGGGAGCTGGCTACGAGCAGTACTTC.

This clone was seen a handful of times. This chain joins TRBV30 and TRBJ2-3; the D is unclear. Germline CDR1 and CDR2: GTSNPN and SVGIG (reference sequence). The V and J ends lost 4 bases and 6 bases respectively, with 17 bases between them. This CDR3 region has 14 residues. The CDR3 DNA reads as TGTGCCTGGACACTAAGCAGTGTAATGGATACGCAGTATTTT. Translating it yields CAWTLSSVMDTQYF.

This clone was detected a few times. The V call is TRBV5-8, the J call TRBJ1-5, with a tentative D call TRBD1 (5 bases). The CDR3 has 12 amino acids. V lost 7 bases to trimming and J lost 11 bases, with 16 bases between them. Germline V gives CDR1 SGHTS, CDR2 YDEGEE. The CDR3 sequence: CASSTSRAAQHF. The CDR3 DNA reads TGTGCCAGCTCCACTAGCAGGGCGGCCCAGCATTTT.

V gene TRBV4-3 combines with J gene TRBJ1-1, with D perhaps TRBD1 (6 bases). The CDR3 is made up of 15 amino acids. The germline V gene encodes CDR1 LGHNA and CDR2 YSLEER. Between the trimmed V and J ends, which lost 0 bases and 5 bases, there was a span of 13 bases. The CDR3 loop is CASSQDTGRLTEAFF. In DNA, the CDR3 is TGCGCCAGCAGCCAAGATACAGGGAGACTGACTGAAGCTTTCTTT.

V usage is TRBV29-1 and J usage is TRBJ2-3, with 10 bases identical to TRBD1. CDR1 and CDR2 from the germline V gene are SQVTM and ANQGSEA. The V gene end was trimmed by 7 bases and the J gene end by 7 bases; junction bases not matched to a gene: 8. This CDR3 contains 13 residues. CDR3 protein: CSGAGQGLNTQYF. CDR3 bases: TGCAGCGGGGCGGGACAGGGGTTGAATACGCAGTATTTT.